One sample yielded the 6 T cell receptor beta chains listed below, sequenced in a study of T-cell reconstitution after alpha-beta-depleted transplantation in children. Unique molecular identifiers were incorporated into the prepared TCRbeta library. TCRdb analysed the PCR reads with MiXCR anew, one entry per CDR3 protein. Seen here are under 750,000 distinct CDR3 sequences, 23% observed once, and the top ten hold roughly 13%. Source: PBMCs, mostly from graft donor cells, taken 360 days after TCRalphabeta/CD19-depleted stem cell transplant. Receptor source: a boy under three years old who had a stem cell transplant for acute myeloid leukemia, so the T cells may come from the graft donor.

The V and J genes are TRBV5-1 and TRBJ2-1, with 8 bases lining up with TRBD1. Germline V gives CDR1 SGHRS, CDR2 YFSETQ. After removal of 1 base from V and 7 bases from J, the junction contained 7 bases not matched to a gene. This CDR3 spans 15 amino acids. The CDR3 reads CASSLTGGMRNEQFF. CDR3 nucleotides: TGCGCCAGCAGCTTGACAGGGGGGATGAGAAATGAGCAGTTCTTC.

In its sample, this clonotype was seen many times. Here the CDR3 DNA reads TGTGCCAGCAGCCTAGGACACTTGAGCTCCTACGAGCAGTACTTC. It is translated as CASSLGHLSSYEQYF. The rearrangement links TRBV6-1 to TRBJ2-7; tentative D call: TRBD1 (5 bases). Per germline, CDR1 MNHNS and CDR2 SASEGT. V lost 6 bases and J lost 0, with 15 bases in between. The length of the CDR3 is 15 residues.

The chain joins TRBV24-1 to TRBJ2-1, with unresolved D. Per germline, CDR1 KGHDR and CDR2 SFDVKD. The CDR3 has 14 residues. Trimming took 5 bases from V and 0 from J, leaving 7 bases between them. The CDR3 region is CATSAHLSYNEQFF. Written as DNA, the CDR3 is TGTGCCACCAGTGCGCACCTCTCCTACAATGAGCAGTTCTTC.

At least ten counts were recorded for this clonotype. The rearrangement links TRBV6-6 to TRBJ1-1; possible D gene TRBD1, 6 bases. The V end was cut by 5 bases, the J end by 6 bases, with 13 bases between. Germline CDR1 is MNHNY and CDR2 is SVGAGI (reference sequence). This CDR3 has 13 amino acids. CDR3 coding DNA: TGTGCCAGCAGTCCTGACAGGAAACCTGAAGCTTTCTTT. This encodes CASSPDRKPEAFF.

The V gene is TRBV28, the J gene TRBJ2-1; perhaps TRBD2 as D (6 bases). The V gene lost 4 bases and the J gene lost 9 bases, with 22 bases spanning the gap. Germline lookup yields CDR1 MDHEN and CDR2 SYDVKM. This CDR3 spans 16 amino acids. The CDR3, as DNA: TGTGCCAGCAGTTCCAACCTGGGGCTAGCGTTCGTTGAGCAGTTCTTC. Protein: CASSSNLGLAFVEQFF.

The CDR3 region is CSASGGQRTQNQPQHF. CDR3 bases: TGCAGTGCTAGCGGGGGGCAAAGGACGCAAAATCAGCCCCAGCATTTT. The chain is built from TRBV20-1 and TRBJ1-5; the D gene is possibly TRBD1 (6 bases). This CDR3 is built from 16 residues. From germline, CDR1 is DFQATT and CDR2 SNEGSKA (reference sequence). Trimming took off 3 bases at V and 4 bases at J, with 19 bases between the two ends.